Below are 9 T cell receptor beta chains sequenced from a single sample in a study of T cell responses to AZD1222 COVID-19 vaccine. Sequencing used immunoSEQ multiplex PCR; TCRdb keeps in-frame clones, though not all of them. The top ten clones hold roughly 5.9% of a sample with around 140,000 clones, 93% of them seen once. This sample comprised peripheral blood, obtained on day 0 of AZD1222 vaccination. These receptors all stem from an adult in good health.

The chain uses TRBV6-5 and TRBJ1-1; D unresolved. Between the trimmed V and J ends, which lost 5 bases and 1 base, there was a span of 8 bases. Germline lookup yields CDR1 MNHEY and CDR2 SVGAGI. There are 13 residues in the CDR3. CDR3 sequence (DNA): TGTGCCAGCAGTCTTGCACCGAACACTGAAGCTTTCTTT. As protein: CASSLAPNTEAFF.

The chain uses TRBV16 and TRBJ2-7; maybe TRBD1 (5 bases). Germline V gives CDR1 KGHSY, CDR2 FQNENV. The CDR3 length is 17 residues. V lost 4 bases, J lost 2 bases, and 21 bases lay in between. The DNA for the CDR3 is TGTGCCAGCAGCCCCCAAGAAACCTGGACAACAACCTACGAGCAGTACTTC. Translation: CASSPQETWTTTYEQYF.

This chain links TRBV11-2 with TRBJ1-3; D gene ambiguous. V lost 3 bases and J 1 base, leaving 7 bases between the germline ends. The germline V gene encodes CDR1 SGHAT and CDR2 FQNNGV. This CDR3 contains 14 residues. This CDR3 is CASSLASSGNTIYF. In nucleotides, the CDR3 is TGTGCCAGCAGCTTGGCTTCGTCTGGAAACACCATATATTTT.

The CDR3 here is CASSDARQGNQPQHF. Written as DNA, the CDR3 is TGCGCCAGCAGCGACGCCCGACAGGGGAATCAGCCCCAGCATTTT. J is TRBJ1-5 and V is TRBV4-1, with 8 bases fitting TRBD1. Germline V gives CDR1 MGHRA, CDR2 YSYEKL. Trimming removed 5 bases from V and 4 bases from J; junction bases left unmatched: 7. The CDR3 sequence is 15 residues long.

This rearrangement joins TRBV7-3 to TRBJ2-3; D uncertain. This CDR3 comprises 12 residues. In germline, CDR1 is SGHTA, CDR2 FQGTGA. Trimming took off 2 bases at V and 6 bases at J, with 6 bases between the two ends. This chain's CDR3 is CASSLDGDTQYF. CDR3 sequence (DNA): TGTGCCAGCAGCTTAGACGGGGATACGCAGTATTTT. Supplemented by reference TRBV7-3 and TRBJ2-3, the full variable domain reads GAGVSQTPSNKVTEKGKYVELRCDPISGHTALYWYRQSLGQGPEFLIYFQGTGAADDSGLPNDRFFAVRPEGSVSTLKIQRTERGDSAVYLCASSLDGDTQYFGPGTRLTVL.

This clone appeared many times. The J gene is TRBJ2-7, the V gene TRBV10-3; D is perhaps TRBD1 (5 bases). Per the germline V gene, CDR1 is ENHRY and CDR2 is SYGVKD. This CDR3 has 16 residues. Trimming shortened V by 3 bases and J by 2 bases, and 17 bases separated the two germline ends. The CDR3 DNA reads TGTGCCATCAGTGACGGCTCAGGGTCGCGCCCCTACGAGCAGTACTTC. Translated: CAISDGSGSRPYEQYF.

This clone was seen just once. V and J are TRBV10-3 and TRBJ2-2; D is ambiguous. Trimming removed 7 bases from V and 0 bases from J, with 0 bases in between. The CDR3 length is 11 residues. Per germline, CDR1 ENHRY and CDR2 SYGVKD. CDR3 region: CAITNTGELFF. The CDR3 region has the DNA TGTGCCATCACGAACACCGGGGAGCTGTTTTTT.

The CDR3 loop is CASSGSSSYEQYF. The CDR3 DNA reads TGTGCCAGCAGCGGGAGCAGCTCCTACGAGCAGTACTTC. This chain connects TRBV9 to TRBJ2-7; D gene uncertain. From germline, CDR1 is SGDLS and CDR2 YYNGEE. V lost 3 bases, J lost 0 bases, and 7 bases lay in between. The CDR3 length is 13 residues.

The J gene is TRBJ1-3, the V gene TRBV4-3, with TRBD1 as a possible D gene (6 bases). This CDR3 contains 16 residues. V lost 2 bases, J lost 2 bases, and 13 bases lay in between. The germline gives CDR1 LGHNA, CDR2 YSLEER. The CDR3 here is CASSQQTGIAGNTIYF. The CDR3 coding sequence is TGCGCCAGCAGCCAACAAACAGGGATCGCTGGAAACACCATATATTTT.